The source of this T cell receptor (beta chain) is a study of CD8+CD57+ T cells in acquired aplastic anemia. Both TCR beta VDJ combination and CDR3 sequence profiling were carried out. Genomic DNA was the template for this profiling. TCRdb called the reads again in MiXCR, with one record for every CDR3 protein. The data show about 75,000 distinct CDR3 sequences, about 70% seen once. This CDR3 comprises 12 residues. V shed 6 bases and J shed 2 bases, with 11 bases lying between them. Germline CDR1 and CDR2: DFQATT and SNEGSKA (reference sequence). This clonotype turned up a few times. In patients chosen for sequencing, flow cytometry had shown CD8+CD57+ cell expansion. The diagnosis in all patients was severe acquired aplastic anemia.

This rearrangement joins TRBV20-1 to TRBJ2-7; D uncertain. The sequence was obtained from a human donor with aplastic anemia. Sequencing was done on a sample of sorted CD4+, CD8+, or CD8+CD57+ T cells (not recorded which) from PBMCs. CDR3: CSAAGPTYEQYF. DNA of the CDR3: TGCAGTGCAGCCGGGCCTACCTACGAGCAGTACTTC.